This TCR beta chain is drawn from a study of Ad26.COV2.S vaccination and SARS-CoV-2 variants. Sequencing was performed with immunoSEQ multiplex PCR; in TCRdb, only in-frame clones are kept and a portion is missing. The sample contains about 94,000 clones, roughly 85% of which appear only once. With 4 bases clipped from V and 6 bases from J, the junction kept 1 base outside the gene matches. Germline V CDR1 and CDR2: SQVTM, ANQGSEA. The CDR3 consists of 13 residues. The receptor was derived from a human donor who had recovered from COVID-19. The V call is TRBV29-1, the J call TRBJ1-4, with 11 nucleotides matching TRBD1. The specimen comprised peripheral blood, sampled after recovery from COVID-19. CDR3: CSVGTGGDEKLFF. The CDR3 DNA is TGCAGCGTTGGGACAGGGGGCGATGAAAAACTGTTTTTT.